This T cell receptor beta chain was documented in a study of blood T cells in healthy people across ages. Study details: Using template switching, researchers captured about one barcoded beta molecule for each two T cells. Study-level points and caveats: It was found that TCR beta diversity correlated strongly with the percentage of naive T cells.

The ends were cut back, 0 bases at V and 13 bases at J, with 19 bases in the middle. CDR1 and CDR2 (germline): MNHNY, SVGAGI (reference sequence). CDR3 length: 15 amino acids. With regard to this clonotype: What it binds is not known.

Combining a sample-barcoded 5' primer with a J-beta primer mix, a second PCR ran for roughly 6 to 12 cycles. TCRdb processed the 5' RACE reads anew with MiXCR; each CDR3 protein has one entry. The sample carries around 650,000 distinct CDR3 sequences, 32% recorded once. This TCR was sampled from a woman older than 75 in good health. Sequencing was carried out using blood. This rearrangement joins TRBV6-6 to TRBJ2-1; D is tentatively TRBD1 or TRBD2 (5 bases each). The CDR3 region is CASSYSNGKGETQFF. The CDR3 bases are TGTGCCAGCAGTTACTCGAACGGGAAAGGGGAGACCCAGTTCTTC.